This T cell receptor beta chain was captured in a study of T cells in Graves' hyperthyroidism and ophthalmopathy. The investigators amplified TCR beta CDR3 regions from RNA transcripts. HTBI primers were used for first-round RT-PCR of the TCR CDR3. From the multiplex PCR reads, TCRdb called clonotypes with MiXCR, one entry per CDR3 protein. Of about half a million distinct CDR3 sequences in the sample, less than 25% are singletons; the top ten hold 26%. Overall study findings and caveats: Ophthalmopathy prediction by the model preceded onset by a median about 6.5 months.

This CDR3 is 13 amino acids long. V lost 8 bases to trimming and J lost 5 bases, with 18 bases between them. Germline CDR1 is SQVTM and CDR2 is ANQGSEA. Graves' hyperthyroidism was deemed stable absent ophthalmopathy progression within 18 months. Diagnosing involved the use of clinical symptoms, serum thyroxine and TRAb, thyroid ultrasound and orbital computed tomography. Details on this clonotype: Its antigen is as yet unknown.

The V call is TRBV29-1, the J call TRBJ2-5; D possibly matches TRBD1 or TRBD2 (6 bases each). Specimen: blood. The sequence was obtained from a man aged 18-30 years with Graves' hyperthyroidism. DNA for the CDR3: TGCAGCTGCTGGTCGGGGGCCTGGGAGACCCAGTACTTC. Protein sequence: CSCWSGAWETQYF.